These 15 T cell receptor beta chains came from one sample sequenced in a study of blood T cell repertoires in COVID-19. Produced via immunoSEQ multiplex PCR; TCRdb's table is partial and in-frame only. The table shows fewer than 350,000 clones, with 90% occurring only once. Sequenced material: PBMCs or T cells enriched from blood (not recorded which). The receptor source for this set is a woman in her twenties or thirties with acute COVID-19.

The chain uses TRBV20-1 and TRBJ2-3; TRBD2 matches 11 bases. V lost 3 bases, J lost 4 bases, and 9 bases stayed unmatched. This CDR3 is 16 amino acids long. Germline values: CDR1 DFQATT, CDR2 SNEGSKA (reference sequence). As DNA, the CDR3 is TGCAGTGCTAGTCGGACTAGCGGGTATAGGGCAGATACGCAGTATTTT. Translated: CSASRTSGYRADTQYF.

The chain employs TRBV7-6 and TRBJ1-5; D gene ambiguous. CDR1 SGHVS and CDR2 FNYEAQ come from the germline V gene. V was clipped by 5 bases and J by 3 bases, with 8 bases between them. The CDR3 is 13 residues long. The CDR3: CASSLELNQPQHF. The CDR3 DNA is TGTGCCAGCAGCCTTGAGCTCAATCAGCCCCAGCATTTT.

V usage is TRBV19 and J usage is TRBJ1-5, with 7 bases lining up with TRBD1. From germline, CDR1 is LNHDA and CDR2 SQIVND (reference sequence). V lost 3 bases, J lost 4 bases, and 0 bases stayed unmatched. The CDR3 covers 13 residues. CDR3 coding DNA: TGTGCCAGTAGTATGGACAGGAATCAGCCCCAGCATTTT. Its translation is CASSMDRNQPQHF.

This clone has at least ten counts. This chain connects TRBV30 to TRBJ2-5, with TRBD2 as a possible D gene (5 bases). The CDR3 is made up of 12 amino acids. Germline CDR1 is GTSNPN and CDR2 is SVGIG (reference sequence). Between the trimmed V and J ends, which lost 4 bases and 5 bases, there was a span of 11 bases. CDR3 protein: CAWTAGMETQYF. CDR3 DNA: TGTGCCTGGACTGCGGGCATGGAGACCCAGTACTTC.

CDR3 sequence: CASSHDKAQDTQYF. The CDR3 nucleotides read TGTGCCAGCAGTCATGACAAGGCCCAAGATACGCAGTATTTT. The J gene is TRBJ2-3, the V gene TRBV28; no clear D. The V and J ends lost 5 bases and 5 bases respectively, with 14 bases between them. Germline-derived CDR1 and CDR2 are MDHEN and SYDVKM. The CDR3 sequence is 14 residues long.

The chain carries TRBV4-1 and TRBJ1-2; TRBD1 is a possible D gene (6 bases). Germline V gene lookup returns CDR1 MGHRA and CDR2 YSYEKL. V was shortened by 4 bases and J by 4 bases, with 13 bases between the two germline ends. The CDR3 has 14 amino acids. CDR3 sequence reads: CASSLQTDSYGYTF. In DNA, the CDR3 is TGCGCCAGCAGCCTACAAACGGACAGCTATGGCTACACCTTC.

The chain links TRBV2 to TRBJ2-5; 11 bases line up with TRBD2. The CDR3 loop spans 15 amino acids. The J segment lost 2 bases and the V segment lost 4 bases, leaving 3 bases of the junction unmatched. CDR1 is SNHLY and CDR2 is FYNNEI in the germline V gene. The CDR3 loop is CASSGGLAEQETQYF. The CDR3 DNA follows: TGTGCCAGCAGTGGGGGACTAGCGGAGCAAGAGACCCAGTACTTC.

V usage is TRBV29-1 and J usage is TRBJ2-1; 9 bases are shared with TRBD1. This CDR3 region has 13 residues. With 5 bases clipped from V and 9 bases from J, the junction kept 8 bases outside the gene matches. Germline loops: CDR1 SQVTM, CDR2 ANQGSEA. The CDR3 loop reads CSVRDRDFGEQFF. As DNA, the CDR3 is TGCAGCGTTCGGGACAGGGATTTTGGTGAGCAGTTCTTC.

This clone appeared once. The chain links TRBV2 to TRBJ2-7; D remains unclear. V shed 1 base and J shed 0 bases, with 10 bases lying between them. This CDR3 is built from 15 residues. In germline, CDR1 is SNHLY, CDR2 FYNNEI. The chain's CDR3 is CASSEGQASSYEQYF. The CDR3 nucleotides read TGTGCCAGCAGTGAAGGGCAGGCCAGCTCCTACGAGCAGTACTTC.

J is TRBJ1-6 and V is TRBV30; D call uncertain. The CDR3 has 13 amino acids. CDR1 GTSNPN and CDR2 SVGIG come from the germline V gene (reference sequence). V was cut by 3 bases and J by 9 bases, with 12 bases left in between. The CDR3 coding sequence is TGTGCCTGGAGCTACGGGGATTCTTCACCCCTCCACTTT. Protein sequence: CAWSYGDSSPLHF.

The CDR3 sequence: CASSQGDSYNEQFF. CDR3 bases: TGCGCCAGCAGCCAAGGGGACAGTTACAATGAGCAGTTCTTC. V and J are TRBV4-1 and TRBJ2-1; 7 bases line up with TRBD1. Looked up from germline, CDR1 is MGHRA and CDR2 is YSYEKL. This CDR3 comprises 14 residues. The J segment lost 4 bases and the V segment lost 1 base, leaving 1 base of the junction unmatched.

J is TRBJ2-3 and V is TRBV19, with D possibly being TRBD1 (9 bases). Germline-derived CDR1 and CDR2 are LNHDA and SQIVND (reference sequence). V was pared by 3 bases and J by 2 bases, with 15 bases between. The CDR3 loop spans 16 amino acids. DNA for the CDR3: TGTGCCAGTAGTATTAGCGGGACAGGGAACACAGATACGCAGTATTTT. Protein product: CASSISGTGNTDTQYF.

The rearrangement joins TRBV29-1 to TRBJ2-1; 7 bases are a match to TRBD2. The CDR3 is 17 amino acids. Germline CDR1 SQVTM, CDR2 ANQGSEA. Unmatched junction bases numbered 19, after V lost 6 bases and J lost 5 bases. CDR3 protein: CSVSGDTGGSIDNEQFF. The CDR3 DNA is TGCAGCGTGTCCGGGGATACTGGCGGGAGTATTGACAATGAGCAGTTCTTC.

This clone turned up a few times. The chain joins TRBV2 to TRBJ1-5, with D possibly being TRBD1 (6 bases). Per germline, CDR1 SNHLY and CDR2 FYNNEI. Trimming removed 5 bases at V and 7 bases at J, with 18 bases between. The CDR3 contains 15 residues. CDR3 bases: TGTGCCAGCAGTCGGGGGGCGCTTGGTACACAGCCCCAGCATTTT. Translated, it gives CASSRGALGTQPQHF. Together with reference TRBV2 and TRBJ1-5, the CDR3 gives the full variable domain: EPEVTQTPSHQVTQMGQEVILRCVPISNHLYFYWYRQILGQKVEFLVSFYNNEISEKSEIFDDQFSVERPDGSNFTLKIRSTKLEDSAMYFCASSRGALGTQPQHFGDGTRLSIL.

This sequence joins TRBV20-1 and TRBJ1-1; TRBD1 matches 7 bases. CDR3 length equals 11 residues. Germline V CDR1 and CDR2: DFQATT, SNEGSKA (reference sequence). Trimming took 1 base from V and 11 from J; bases not matched to a gene: 4. In DNA, the CDR3 is TGCAGTGCTAGAGGGGACAGAGAGGCTTTCTTT. As protein: CSARGDREAFF.